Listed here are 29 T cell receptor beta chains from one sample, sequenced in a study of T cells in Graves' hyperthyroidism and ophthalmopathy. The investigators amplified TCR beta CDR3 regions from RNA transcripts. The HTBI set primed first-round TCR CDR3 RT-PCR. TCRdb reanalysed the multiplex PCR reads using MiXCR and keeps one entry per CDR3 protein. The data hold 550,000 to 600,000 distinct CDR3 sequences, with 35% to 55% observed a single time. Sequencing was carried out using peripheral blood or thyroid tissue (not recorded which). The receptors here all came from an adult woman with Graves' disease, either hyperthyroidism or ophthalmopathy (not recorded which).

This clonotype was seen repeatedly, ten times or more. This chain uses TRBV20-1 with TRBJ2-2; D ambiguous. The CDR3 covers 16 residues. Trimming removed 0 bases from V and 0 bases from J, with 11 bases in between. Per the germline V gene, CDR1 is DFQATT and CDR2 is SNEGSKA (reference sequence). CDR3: CSARDLVAANTGELFF. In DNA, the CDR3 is TGCAGTGCTAGAGATTTGGTGGCAGCGAACACCGGGGAGCTGTTTTTT.

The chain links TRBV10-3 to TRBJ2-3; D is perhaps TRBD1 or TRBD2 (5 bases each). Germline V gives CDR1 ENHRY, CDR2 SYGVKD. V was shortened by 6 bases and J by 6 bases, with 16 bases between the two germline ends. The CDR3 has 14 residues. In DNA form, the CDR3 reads TGTGCCATCAGGGAACCCGGGACGCGGGATACGCAGTATTTT. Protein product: CAIREPGTRDTQYF.

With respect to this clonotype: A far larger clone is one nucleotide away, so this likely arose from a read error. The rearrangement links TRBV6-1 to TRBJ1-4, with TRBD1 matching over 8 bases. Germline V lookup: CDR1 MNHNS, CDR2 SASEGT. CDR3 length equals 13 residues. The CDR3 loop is CASSRQGNEKLLF. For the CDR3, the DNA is TGTGCCAGCAGCAGACAGGGGAATGAAAAACTGCTTTTT.

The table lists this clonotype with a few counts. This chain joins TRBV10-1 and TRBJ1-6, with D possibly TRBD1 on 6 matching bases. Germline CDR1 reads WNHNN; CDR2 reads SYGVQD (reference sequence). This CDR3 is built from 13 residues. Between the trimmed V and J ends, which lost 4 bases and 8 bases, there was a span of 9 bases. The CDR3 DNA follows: TGCGCCAGCAGTGCTGCAGGGGATTCACCCCTCCACTTT. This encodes CASSAAGDSPLHF.

CDR3 sequence: CASSGSWDRLFYGYTF. In nucleotides, the CDR3 is TGTGCCAGCAGCGGGAGCTGGGACAGGCTTTTCTATGGCTACACCTTC. The chain carries TRBV9 and TRBJ1-2; TRBD1 agrees at 8 bases. This CDR3 contains 16 residues. The J segment lost 4 bases and the V segment lost 3 bases, leaving 11 bases of the junction unmatched. CDR1 and CDR2 (germline): SGDLS, YYNGEE.

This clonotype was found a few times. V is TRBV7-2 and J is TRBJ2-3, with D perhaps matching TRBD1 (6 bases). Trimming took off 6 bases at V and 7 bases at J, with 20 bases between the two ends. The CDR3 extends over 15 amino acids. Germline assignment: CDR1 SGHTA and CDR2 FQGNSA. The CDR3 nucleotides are TGTGCCAGCAGTTCCGCAGGGGCTTCACTGTATACGCAGTATTTT. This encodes CASSSAGASLYTQYF.

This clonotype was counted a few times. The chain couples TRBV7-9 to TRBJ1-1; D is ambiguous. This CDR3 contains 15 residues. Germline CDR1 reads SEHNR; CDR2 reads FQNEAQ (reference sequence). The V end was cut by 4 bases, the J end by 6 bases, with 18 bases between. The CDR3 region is CASSSVPSPDAEAFF. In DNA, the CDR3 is TGTGCCAGCAGCTCAGTACCGTCCCCTGACGCTGAAGCTTTCTTT.

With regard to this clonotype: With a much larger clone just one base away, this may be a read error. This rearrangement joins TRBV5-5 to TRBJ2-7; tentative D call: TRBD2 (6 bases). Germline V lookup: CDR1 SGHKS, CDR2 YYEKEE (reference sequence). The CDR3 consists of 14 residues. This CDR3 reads CANSFLPGEDEQYF. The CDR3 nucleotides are TGTGCCAACAGCTTTCTCCCGGGAGAAGACGAGCAGTACTTC.

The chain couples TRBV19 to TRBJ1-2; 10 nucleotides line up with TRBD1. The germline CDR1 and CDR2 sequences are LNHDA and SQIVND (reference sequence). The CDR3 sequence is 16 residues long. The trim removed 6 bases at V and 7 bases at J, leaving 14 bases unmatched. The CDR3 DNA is TGTGCCAGTAGCCCTCCGGGACAGGGGCGCCCCTTTGGCTACACCTTC. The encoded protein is CASSPPGQGRPFGYTF.

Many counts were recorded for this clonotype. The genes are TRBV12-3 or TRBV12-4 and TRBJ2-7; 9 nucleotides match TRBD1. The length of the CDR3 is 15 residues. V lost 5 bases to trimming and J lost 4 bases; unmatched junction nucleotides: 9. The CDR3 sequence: CASSLPGQGVYEQYF. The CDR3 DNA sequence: TGTGCCAGCAGTCTACCGGGACAGGGTGTTTACGAGCAGTACTTC.

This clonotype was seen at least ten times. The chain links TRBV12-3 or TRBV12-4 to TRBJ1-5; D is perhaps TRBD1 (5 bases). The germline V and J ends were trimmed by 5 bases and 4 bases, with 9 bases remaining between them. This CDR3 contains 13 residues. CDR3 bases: TGTGCCAGCAGTCAGGGACCGAATCAGCCCCAGCATTTT. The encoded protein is CASSQGPNQPQHF.

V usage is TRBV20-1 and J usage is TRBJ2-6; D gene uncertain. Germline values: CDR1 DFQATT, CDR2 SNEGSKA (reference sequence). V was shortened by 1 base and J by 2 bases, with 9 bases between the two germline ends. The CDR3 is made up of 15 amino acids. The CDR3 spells CSARAWGTGANVLTF. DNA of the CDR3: TGCAGTGCTAGAGCCTGGGGAACTGGGGCCAACGTCCTGACTTTC.

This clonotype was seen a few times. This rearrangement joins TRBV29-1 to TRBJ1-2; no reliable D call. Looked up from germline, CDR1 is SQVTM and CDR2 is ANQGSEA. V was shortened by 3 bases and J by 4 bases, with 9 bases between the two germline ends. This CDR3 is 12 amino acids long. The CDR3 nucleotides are TGCAGCGTTGACTGGGGTTCCTATGGCTACACCTTC. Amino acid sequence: CSVDWGSYGYTF.

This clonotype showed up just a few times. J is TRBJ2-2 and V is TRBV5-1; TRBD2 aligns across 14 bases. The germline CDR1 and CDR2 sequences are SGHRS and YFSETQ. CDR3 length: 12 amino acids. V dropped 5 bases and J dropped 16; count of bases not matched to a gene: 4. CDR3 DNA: TGCGCCAGCAGTTCGGGACTAGCGGGAGAGTTTTTT. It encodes CASSSGLAGEFF. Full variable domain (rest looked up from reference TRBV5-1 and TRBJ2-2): KAGVTQTPRYLIKTRGQQVTLSCSPISGHRSVSWYQQTPGQGLQFLFEYFSETQRNKGNFPGRFSGRQFSNSRSEMNVSTLELGDSALYLCASSSGLAGEFFGEGSRLTVL.

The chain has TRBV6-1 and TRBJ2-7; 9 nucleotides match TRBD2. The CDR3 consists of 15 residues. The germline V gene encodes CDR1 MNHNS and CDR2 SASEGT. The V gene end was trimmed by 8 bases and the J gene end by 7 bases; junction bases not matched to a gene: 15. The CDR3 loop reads CASAWAGSGSHEQYF. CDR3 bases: TGTGCCAGCGCATGGGCGGGTAGCGGGAGCCATGAGCAGTACTTC.

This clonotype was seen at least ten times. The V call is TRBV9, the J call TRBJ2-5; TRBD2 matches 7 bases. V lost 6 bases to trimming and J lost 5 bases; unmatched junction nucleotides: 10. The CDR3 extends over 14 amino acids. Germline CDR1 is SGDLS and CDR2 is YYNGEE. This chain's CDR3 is CASKGVGEGETQYF. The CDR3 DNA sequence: TGTGCCAGCAAAGGCGTCGGGGAGGGCGAGACCCAGTACTTC.

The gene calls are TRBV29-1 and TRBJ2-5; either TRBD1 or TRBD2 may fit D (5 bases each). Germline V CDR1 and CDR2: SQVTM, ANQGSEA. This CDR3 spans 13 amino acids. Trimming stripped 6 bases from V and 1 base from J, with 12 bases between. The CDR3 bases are TGCAGCGTAGGGGACCGGGCCCAAGAGACCCAGTACTTC. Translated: CSVGDRAQETQYF.

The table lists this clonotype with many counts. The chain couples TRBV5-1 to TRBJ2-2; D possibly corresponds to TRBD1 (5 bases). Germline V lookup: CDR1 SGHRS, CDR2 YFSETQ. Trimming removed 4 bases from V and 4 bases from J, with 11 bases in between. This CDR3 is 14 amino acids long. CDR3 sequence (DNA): TGCGCCAGCAGCGTCCAGGGCCGCACCGGGGAGCTGTTTTTT. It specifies CASSVQGRTGELFF.

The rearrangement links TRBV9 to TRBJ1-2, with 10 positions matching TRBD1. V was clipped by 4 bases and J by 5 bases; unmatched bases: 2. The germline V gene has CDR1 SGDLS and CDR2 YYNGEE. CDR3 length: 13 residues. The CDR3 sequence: CASSKGQGYGYTF. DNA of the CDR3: TGTGCCAGCAGCAAGGGACAGGGGTATGGCTACACCTTC.

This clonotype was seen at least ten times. The CDR3 spells CSVDNVLGEAFF. CDR3 nucleotides: TGCAGCGTTGATAATGTATTAGGTGAAGCTTTCTTT. The chain is built from TRBV29-1 and TRBJ1-1; unclear D gene. Deletions cut 3 bases from V and 7 bases from J, with 12 bases between. CDR1 is SQVTM, CDR2 ANQGSEA, per germline. This CDR3 is 12 amino acids long.

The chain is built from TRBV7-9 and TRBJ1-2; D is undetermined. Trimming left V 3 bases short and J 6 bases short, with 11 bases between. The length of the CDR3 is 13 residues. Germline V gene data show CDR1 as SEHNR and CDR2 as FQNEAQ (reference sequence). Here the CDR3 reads CASSFGLGNGYTF. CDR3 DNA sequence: TGTGCCAGCAGCTTCGGACTCGGGAATGGCTACACCTTC.

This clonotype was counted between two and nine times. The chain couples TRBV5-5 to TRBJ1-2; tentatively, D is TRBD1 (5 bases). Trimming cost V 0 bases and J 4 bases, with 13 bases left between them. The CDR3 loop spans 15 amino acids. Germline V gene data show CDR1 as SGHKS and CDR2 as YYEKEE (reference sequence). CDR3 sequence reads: CASSLVEGWGYGYTF. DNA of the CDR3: TGTGCCAGCAGCTTGGTGGAGGGGTGGGGCTATGGCTACACCTTC.

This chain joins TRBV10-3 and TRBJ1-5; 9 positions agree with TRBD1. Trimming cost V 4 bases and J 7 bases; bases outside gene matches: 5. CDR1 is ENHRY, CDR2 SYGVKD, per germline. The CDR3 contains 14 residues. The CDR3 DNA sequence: TGTGCCATCAGTGTCGAGGACAGGGGACAGCCCCAGCATTTT. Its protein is CAISVEDRGQPQHF.

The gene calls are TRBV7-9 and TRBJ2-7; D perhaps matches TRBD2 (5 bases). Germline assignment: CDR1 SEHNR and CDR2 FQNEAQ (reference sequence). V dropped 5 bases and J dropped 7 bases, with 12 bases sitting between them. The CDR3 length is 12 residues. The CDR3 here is CASSRTDGEQYF. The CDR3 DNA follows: TGTGCCAGCAGCCGGACTGACGGGGAGCAGTACTTC.

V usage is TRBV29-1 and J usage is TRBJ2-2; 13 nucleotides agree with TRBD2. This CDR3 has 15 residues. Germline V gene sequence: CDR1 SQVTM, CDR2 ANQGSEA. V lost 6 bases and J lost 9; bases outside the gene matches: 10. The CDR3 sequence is CSVPGTSGMGRELFF. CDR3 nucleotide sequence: TGCAGCGTCCCTGGGACTAGCGGGATGGGTAGGGAGCTGTTTTTT.

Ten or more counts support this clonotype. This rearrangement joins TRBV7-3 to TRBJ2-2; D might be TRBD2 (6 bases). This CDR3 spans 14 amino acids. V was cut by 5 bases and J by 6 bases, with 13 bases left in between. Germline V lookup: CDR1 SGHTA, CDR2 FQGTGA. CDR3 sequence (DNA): TGTGCCAGCAGCCGACCCGGGACTCCCGGGGAGCTGTTTTTT. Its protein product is CASSRPGTPGELFF.

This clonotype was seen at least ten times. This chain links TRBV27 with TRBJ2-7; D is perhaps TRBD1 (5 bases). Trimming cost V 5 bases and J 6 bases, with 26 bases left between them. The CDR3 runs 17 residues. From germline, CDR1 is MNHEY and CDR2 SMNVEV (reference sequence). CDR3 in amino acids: CASSPSVSAGRIGEQYF. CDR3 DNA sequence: TGTGCCAGCAGTCCTAGTGTATCGGCAGGGCGGATTGGCGAGCAGTACTTC.

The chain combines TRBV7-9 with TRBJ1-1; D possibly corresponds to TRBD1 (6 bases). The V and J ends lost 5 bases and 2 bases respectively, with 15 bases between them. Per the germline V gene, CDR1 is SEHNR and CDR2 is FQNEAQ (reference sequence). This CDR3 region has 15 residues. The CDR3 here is CASSPDRFSNTEAFF. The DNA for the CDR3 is TGTGCCAGCAGCCCTGACAGGTTTTCAAACACTGAAGCTTTCTTT.

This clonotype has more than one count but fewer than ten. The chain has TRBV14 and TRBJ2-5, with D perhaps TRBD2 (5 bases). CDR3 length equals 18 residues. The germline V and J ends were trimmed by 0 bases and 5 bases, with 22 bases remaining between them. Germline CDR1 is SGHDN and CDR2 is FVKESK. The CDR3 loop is CASSQDSSRSVLDETQYF. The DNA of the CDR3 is TGTGCCAGCAGCCAAGACTCGAGTAGATCGGTACTAGATGAGACCCAGTACTTC.